This T cell receptor (beta chain) emerged from a study of shared T cell receptors in the human thymus. TCRdb's table, derived via immunoSEQ multiplex PCR, lists solely in-frame clones and lacks some. The data hold under 450,000 clones, with roughly 94% observed a single time. Germline V gene data show CDR1 as MDHEN and CDR2 as SYDVKM. With 5 bases clipped from V and 1 base from J, the junction kept 12 bases outside the gene matches. The length of the CDR3 is 17 residues. The J gene is TRBJ1-1, the V gene TRBV28; 8 nucleotides match TRBD1. The specimen sequenced was thymocytes. This TCR came from a human donor. This chain's CDR3 is CASSPGQGPRSNTEAFF. The CDR3 DNA reads TGTGCCAGCAGTCCAGGACAGGGCCCCCGTTCGAACACTGAAGCTTTCTTT.